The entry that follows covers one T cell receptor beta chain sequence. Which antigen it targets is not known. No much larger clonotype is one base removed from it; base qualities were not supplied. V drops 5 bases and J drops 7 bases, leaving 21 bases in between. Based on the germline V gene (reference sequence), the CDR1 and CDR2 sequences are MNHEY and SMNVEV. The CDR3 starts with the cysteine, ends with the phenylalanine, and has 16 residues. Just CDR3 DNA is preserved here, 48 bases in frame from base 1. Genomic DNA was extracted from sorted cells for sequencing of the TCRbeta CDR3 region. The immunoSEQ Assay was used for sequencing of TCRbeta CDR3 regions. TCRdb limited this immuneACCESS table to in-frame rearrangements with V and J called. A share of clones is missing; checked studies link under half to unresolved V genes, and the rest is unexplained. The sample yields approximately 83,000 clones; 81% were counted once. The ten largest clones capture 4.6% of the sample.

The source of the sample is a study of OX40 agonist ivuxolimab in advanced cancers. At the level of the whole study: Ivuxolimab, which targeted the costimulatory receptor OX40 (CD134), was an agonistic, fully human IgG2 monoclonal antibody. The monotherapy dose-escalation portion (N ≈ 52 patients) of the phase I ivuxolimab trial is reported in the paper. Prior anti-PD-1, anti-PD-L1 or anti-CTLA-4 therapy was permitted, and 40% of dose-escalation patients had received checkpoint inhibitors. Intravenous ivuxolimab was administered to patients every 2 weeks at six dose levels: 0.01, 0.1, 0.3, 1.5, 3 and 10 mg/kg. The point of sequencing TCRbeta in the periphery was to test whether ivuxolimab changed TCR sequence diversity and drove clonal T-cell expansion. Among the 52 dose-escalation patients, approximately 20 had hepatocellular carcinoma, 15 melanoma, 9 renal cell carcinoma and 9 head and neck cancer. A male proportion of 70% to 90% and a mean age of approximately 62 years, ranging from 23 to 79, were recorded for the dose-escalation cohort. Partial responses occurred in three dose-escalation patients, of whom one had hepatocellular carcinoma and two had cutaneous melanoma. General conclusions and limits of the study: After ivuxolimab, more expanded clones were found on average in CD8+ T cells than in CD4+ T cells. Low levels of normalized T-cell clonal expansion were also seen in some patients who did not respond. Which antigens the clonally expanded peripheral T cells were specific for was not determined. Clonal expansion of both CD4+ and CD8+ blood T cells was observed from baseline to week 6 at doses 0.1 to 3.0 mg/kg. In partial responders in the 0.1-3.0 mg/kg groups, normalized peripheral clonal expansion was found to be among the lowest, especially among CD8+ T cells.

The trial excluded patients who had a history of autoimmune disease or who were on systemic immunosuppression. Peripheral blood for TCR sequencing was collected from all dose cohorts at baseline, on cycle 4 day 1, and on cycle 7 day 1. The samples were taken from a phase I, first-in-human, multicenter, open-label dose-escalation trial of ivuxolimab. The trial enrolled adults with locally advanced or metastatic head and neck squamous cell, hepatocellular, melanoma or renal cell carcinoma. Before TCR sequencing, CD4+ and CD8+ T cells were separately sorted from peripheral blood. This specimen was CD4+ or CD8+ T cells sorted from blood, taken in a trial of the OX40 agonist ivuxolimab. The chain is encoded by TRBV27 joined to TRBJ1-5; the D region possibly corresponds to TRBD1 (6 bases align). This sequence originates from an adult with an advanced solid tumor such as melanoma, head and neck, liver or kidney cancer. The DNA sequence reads TGTGCCAGCAGTCCCCCAGGGGTTGTAGTGGGGCAGCCCCAGCATTTT. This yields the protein CASSPPGVVVGQPQHF.